This T cell receptor (beta chain) derives from a study of Ad26.COV2.S vaccination and SARS-CoV-2 variants (dated by TCRdb to about 2021). A note on the overall study: Donors in the vaccine arm were drawn from COV1001, a multicentre, randomized, double-blind, placebo-controlled phase I-IIa trial testing Ad26.COV2.S in healthy adults. TCRbeta repertoire sequencing served as the tool for gauging how specific and how broad the SARS-CoV-2-reactive T cell receptors were following Ad26.COV2.S vaccination. Ad26.COV2.S was given intramuscularly at 5x10^10 or 1x10^11 viral particles, as a single shot or as two shots 56 days apart. Blinding of investigators to trial group allocation was maintained during experiments and outcome assessment. Trial participants were randomized into five groups of five: low-dose or high-dose Ad26.COV2.S given once or twice, or placebo on both occasions. A total of roughly 32 samples were included in the TCR-sequenced set, comprising roughly 20 Ad26.COV2.S vaccine recipients, 5 placebo recipients and 8 SARS-CoV-2 convalescent individuals. Summary of the overall study and its limitations: It was noted by the authors that total T cell responses may have been underestimated by the TCR breadth and depth analyses. Vaccine and placebo recipients had comparable non-spike TCR breadth, which fits with the vaccine containing only spike. After vaccination, substantial breadth of spike-specific CD8+ and CD4+ T cell responses was reported. The study was not powered to compare responses between vaccine doses or regimens. Ad26.COV2.S recipients had higher spike-specific TCR breadth than placebo recipients (P = 0.0014).

The immunoSEQ Assay was used to sequence TCRbeta CDR3 regions. After extraction, genomic DNA underwent amplification by bias-controlled multiplex PCR, followed by high-throughput sequencing. The original pipeline was this. To quantify the absolute abundance of every unique TCRbeta CDR3 region, sequences were collapsed and filtered. T cell fraction was estimated by normalization of TCRbeta template counts to usable DNA, with usable DNA being measured through amplification of reference genes present in all nucleated cells. Repertoire TCRs were annotated as SARS-CoV-2-specific when V gene, CDR3 amino acid sequence and J gene were exactly matched to a known reactive TCR set. The reference SARS-CoV-2 TCR set was obtained from MIRA and was filtered for enrichment in COVID-19-positive ImmuneCODE repertoires, whereby public or cross-reactive TCRs were removed. Based on the MIRA antigens, annotated TCRs were further analysed at the level of specific ORF or position within ORF. Depth was the summed frequency of annotated unique rearrangements, while breadth was defined as annotated unique rearrangements over total unique productive rearrangements. Two-sided Wilcoxon rank-sum tests were applied when comparing TCR breadth between groups. Entries here come from immuneACCESS through TCRdb and include only in-frame sequences with V and J called. Some clones fail to appear in such tables; in the studies checked, an unresolved V gene covers under half of the shortfall, and the cause of the remainder is unknown. The V and J calls and the clone size are those of that table, but D and trimming were determined from the DNA. This sample holds approximately 450,000 clones; about 93% were observed only once. In total, the top ten clones hold approximately 12% of the sample.

Per the germline V gene, MNHEY is the CDR1 and SVGAGI is the CDR2. V gives up 6 bases and J gives up 5 bases, and the segment between their germline ends measures 8 bases. From the cysteine up to the phenylalanine, the CDR3 has a length of 12 residues. Only the CDR3 region is kept as DNA, spanning 36 bases read in frame from base 1. About this clone itself: Its antigen is currently not known. Within one base of it there is no much larger clone, and no base qualities were kept.

The intended sense of this specimen's treatment or condition label: 15 to 20 received Ad26.COV2.S at low or high dose, single or two shots; about 5 received placebo; per-sample allocation not given. Repertoires of vaccine and placebo recipients were sequenced from samples collected on day 63 after the first injection. In Cohort 1b, about two dozen adults aged 18-55 years were enrolled at a single site in Boston, USA, between 29 July and 7 August 2020. Ad26.COV2.S was a replication-incompetent adenovirus type 26 vector expressing a prefusion-stabilized SARS-CoV-2 spike protein from the original Wuhan strain.

The rearranged segments are TRBV6-5 and TRBJ1-5, with TRBD1 tentatively as D gene (6 bases match). This material consisted of peripheral blood, taken in a trial of Ad26.COV2.S vaccine versus placebo. The sequence was collected from a person aged 18-65 years who received the Ad26.COV2.S COVID-19 vaccine or a placebo. The bases read TGTGCCAGCAGGACAGGTTATCAGCCCCAGCATTTT. Translated, this is CASRTGYQPQHF.